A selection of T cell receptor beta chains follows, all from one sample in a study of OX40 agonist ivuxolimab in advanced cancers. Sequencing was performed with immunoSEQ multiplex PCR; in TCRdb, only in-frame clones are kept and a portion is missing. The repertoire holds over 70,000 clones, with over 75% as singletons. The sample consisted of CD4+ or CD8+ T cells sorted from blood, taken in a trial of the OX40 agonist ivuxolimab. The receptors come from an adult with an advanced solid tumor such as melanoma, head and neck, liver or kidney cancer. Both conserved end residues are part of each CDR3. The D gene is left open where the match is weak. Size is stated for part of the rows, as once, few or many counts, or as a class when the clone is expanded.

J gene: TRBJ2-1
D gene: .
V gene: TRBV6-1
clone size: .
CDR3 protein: CASRVYNEQFF
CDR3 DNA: TGTGCCAGCAGGGTTTACAATGAGCAGTTCTTC

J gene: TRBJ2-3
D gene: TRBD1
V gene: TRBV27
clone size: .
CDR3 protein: CASSPLTGASTDTQYF
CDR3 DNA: TGTGCCAGCAGTCCATTGACAGGGGCTAGCACAGATACGCAGTATTTT

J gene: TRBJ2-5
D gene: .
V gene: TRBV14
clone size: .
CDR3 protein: CASSQISGQQETQYF
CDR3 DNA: TGTGCCAGCAGCCAAATCAGCGGACAGCAAGAGACCCAGTACTTC

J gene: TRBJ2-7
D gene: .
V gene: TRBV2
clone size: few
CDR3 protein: CASSPWQEQYF
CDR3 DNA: TGTGCCAGCAGCCCCTGGCAGGAGCAGTACTTC

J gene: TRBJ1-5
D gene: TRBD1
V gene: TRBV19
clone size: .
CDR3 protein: CASRAGGWNQPQHF
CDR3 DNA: TGTGCCAGTAGAGCAGGGGGGTGGAATCAGCCCCAGCATTTT

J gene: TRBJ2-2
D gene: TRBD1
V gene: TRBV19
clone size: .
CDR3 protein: CASSSGQSITGELFF
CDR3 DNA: TGTGCCAGTTCCTCGGGACAGAGTATCACCGGGGAGCTGTTTTTT

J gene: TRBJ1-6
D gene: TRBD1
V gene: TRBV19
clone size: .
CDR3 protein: CASSTGTGDSPLHF
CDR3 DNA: TGTGCCAGTAGTACGGGGACAGGGGATTCACCCCTCCACTTT

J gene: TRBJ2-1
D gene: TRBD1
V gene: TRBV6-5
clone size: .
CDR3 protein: CASSSSGTGTRNEQFF
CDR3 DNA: TGTGCCAGCAGTTCTTCCGGGACAGGGACGAGGAATGAGCAGTTCTTC

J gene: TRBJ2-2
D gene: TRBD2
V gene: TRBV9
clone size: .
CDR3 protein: CASTQRGGGATGELFF
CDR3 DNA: TGTGCCAGCACCCAAAGAGGCGGGGGGGCCACCGGGGAGCTGTTTTTT

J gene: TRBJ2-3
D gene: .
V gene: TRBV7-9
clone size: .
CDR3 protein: CASSQVQGTTDTQYF
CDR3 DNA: TGTGCCAGCAGCCAAGTACAGGGAACAACGGATACGCAGTATTTT

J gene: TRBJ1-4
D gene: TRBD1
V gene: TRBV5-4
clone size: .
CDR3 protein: CASSGEQGSREKLFF
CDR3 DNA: TGTGCCAGCAGCGGAGAACAGGGGTCGCGTGAAAAACTGTTTTTT

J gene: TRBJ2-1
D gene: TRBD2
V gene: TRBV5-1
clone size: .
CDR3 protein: CASSTGTSGGEQFF
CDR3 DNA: TGCGCCAGCAGCACCGGGACTAGCGGGGGTGAGCAGTTCTTC